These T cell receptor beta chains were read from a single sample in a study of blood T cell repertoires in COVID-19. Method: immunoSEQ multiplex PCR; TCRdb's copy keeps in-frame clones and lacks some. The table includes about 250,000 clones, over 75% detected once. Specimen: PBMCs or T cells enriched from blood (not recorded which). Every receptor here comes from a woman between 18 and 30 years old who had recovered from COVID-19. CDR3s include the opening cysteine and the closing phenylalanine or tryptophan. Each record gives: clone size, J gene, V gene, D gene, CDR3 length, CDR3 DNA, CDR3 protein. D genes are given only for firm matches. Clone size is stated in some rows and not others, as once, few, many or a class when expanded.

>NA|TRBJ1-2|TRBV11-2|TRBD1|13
TGTGCCAGCAGCCCAGGGACAGCCTATGGCTACACCTTC
CASSPGTAYGYTF
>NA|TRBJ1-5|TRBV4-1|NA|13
TGCGCCAGCAGCCAGGCTCGAGGACAGCCCCAGCATTTT
CASSQARGQPQHF
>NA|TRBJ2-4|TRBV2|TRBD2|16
TGTGCCAGCAGTCCCTCTAGCGGGGTAGACAAAAACATTCAGTACTTC
CASSPSSGVDKNIQYF
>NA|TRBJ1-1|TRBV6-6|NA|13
TGTGGAGTTGCGGGGGGTGGGTACACTGAAGCTTTCTTT
CGVAGGGYTEAFF
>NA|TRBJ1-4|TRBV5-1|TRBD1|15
TGCGCCAGCAGCCTTGGTCCAGGGGGCTCTGAAAAACTGTTTTTT
CASSLGPGGSEKLFF
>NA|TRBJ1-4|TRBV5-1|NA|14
TGCGCCAGCAGCCCTGTGGGGGGGCAACAAAAACTGTTTTTT
CASSPVGGQQKLFF
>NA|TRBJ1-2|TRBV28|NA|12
TGTGCCAGCAGTCTCCTCTCCTATGGCTACACCTTC
CASSLLSYGYTF
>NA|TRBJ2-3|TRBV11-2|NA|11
TGTGCCAGCAGCTTTATAAATACGCAGTATTTT
CASSFINTQYF
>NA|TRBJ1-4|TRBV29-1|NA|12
TGCAGCGCGCAGGGGTCCGATGAAAAACTGTTTTTT
CSAQGSDEKLFF
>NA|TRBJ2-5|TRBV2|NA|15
TGTGCCAGCAGTGAAACCCCAAGAGCGTGGGAGACCCAGTACTTC
CASSETPRAWETQYF
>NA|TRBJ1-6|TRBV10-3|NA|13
TGTGCCATCAGTGAGTGGGGGGATTCACCCCTCCACTTT
CAISEWGDSPLHF
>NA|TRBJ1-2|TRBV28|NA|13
TGTGCCAGCAGTGGCGGCGCCCTCTATGGCTACACCTTC
CASSGGALYGYTF
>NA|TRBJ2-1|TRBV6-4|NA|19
TGTGCCAGACGGAGGGGTCCCTGGCAATCTCCCCCCTCCTACAATGAGCAGTTCTTC
CARRRGPWQSPPSYNEQFF
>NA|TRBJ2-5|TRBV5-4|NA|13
TGTGCCAGCAGCTCGGGGTTTGAAGAGACCCAGTACTTC
CASSSGFEETQYF
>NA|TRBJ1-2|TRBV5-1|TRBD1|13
TGCGCCAGCAGCCCCGGGACAGGGGATGGCTACACCTTC
CASSPGTGDGYTF
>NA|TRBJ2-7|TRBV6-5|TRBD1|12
TGTGCATCTACAGGGGGAGCCTACGAGCAGTACTTC
CASTGGAYEQYF
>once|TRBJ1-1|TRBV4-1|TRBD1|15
TGCGCCAGCAGCCCGGACAGGGGGCGTGGTACTGAAGCTTTCTTT
CASSPDRGRGTEAFF
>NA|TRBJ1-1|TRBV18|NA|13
TGTGCCAGCTCCCTTCGTAGGAGCACTGAAGCTTTCTTT
CASSLRRSTEAFF
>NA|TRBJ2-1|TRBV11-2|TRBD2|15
TGTGCCAGCAGTTTCGGACTAGCGGGGGCGAATGAGCAGTTCTTC
CASSFGLAGANEQFF
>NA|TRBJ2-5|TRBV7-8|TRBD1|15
TGTGCCAGCAACCTCCGGGACAGGGGGGGGGAGACCCAGTACTTC
CASNLRDRGGETQYF
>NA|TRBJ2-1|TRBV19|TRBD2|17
TGTGCCAGTAGTATCGCGGGTGGCAGGGAGGGTTGGAATGAGCAGTTCTTC
CASSIAGGREGWNEQFF
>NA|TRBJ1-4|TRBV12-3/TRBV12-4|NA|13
TGTGCCAGCAGTCCTCTAACTAATGAAAAACTGTTTTTT
CASSPLTNEKLFF
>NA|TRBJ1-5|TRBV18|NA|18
TGTGCCAGCTCACCACGACAGCACGCCGTTTATAGCAATCAGCCCCAGCATTTT
CASSPRQHAVYSNQPQHF
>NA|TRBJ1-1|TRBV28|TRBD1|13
TGTGCCAGCAGTATTCCGGGACAGGGGCAAGCTTTCTTT
CASSIPGQGQAFF
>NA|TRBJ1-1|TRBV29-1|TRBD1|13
TGCAGCGTTGCGGGACAGGCGAACACTGAAGCTTTCTTT
CSVAGQANTEAFF
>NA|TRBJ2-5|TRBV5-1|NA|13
TGCGCCAGCAGCTTGGTTAGGGGGGAGACCCAGTACTTC
CASSLVRGETQYF
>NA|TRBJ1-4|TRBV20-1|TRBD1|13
TGCAGTGCTAGTCAGGGGGCTTATGAAAAACTGTTTTTT
CSASQGAYEKLFF
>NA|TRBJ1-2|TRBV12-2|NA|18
TGTGCAAGTCGCTTAGAATTTTCTCTGGGCAGGGGAGTATGTGGCTACACCTTC
CASRLEFSLGRGVCGYTF
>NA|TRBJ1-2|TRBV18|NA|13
TGTGCCAGCTCACAGAGTTCGGGAAATGGCTACACCTTC
CASSQSSGNGYTF
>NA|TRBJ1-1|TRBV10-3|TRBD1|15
TGTGCCATCAGTGAGCCCGGGACAGAGAACACTGAAGCTTTCTTT
CAISEPGTENTEAFF
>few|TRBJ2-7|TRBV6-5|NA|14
TGTGCCAGCAGTTACTCGGATAGCGGCTACGAGCAGTACTTC
CASSYSDSGYEQYF
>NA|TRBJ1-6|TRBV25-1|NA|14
TGTGCCAGCTCGAAGGGGCCTTACAATTCACCCCTCCACTTT
CASSKGPYNSPLHF
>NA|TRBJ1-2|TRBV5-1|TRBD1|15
TGCGCCAGCAGGCCTTGGGCCCTGGACAGGGGCCCCTACACCTTC
CASRPWALDRGPYTF
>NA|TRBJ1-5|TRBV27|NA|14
TGTGCCAGCAGTTACGGGGGGCGAGGTCAGCCCCAGCATTTT
CASSYGGRGQPQHF
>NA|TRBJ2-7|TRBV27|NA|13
TGTGCCAGCGGAGACGTCGAGGGCTACGAGCAGTACTTC
CASGDVEGYEQYF
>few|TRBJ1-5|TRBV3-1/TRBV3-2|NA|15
TGTGCCAGCAGACAAGGGTTTGGAACAGATCAGCCCCAGCATTTT
CASRQGFGTDQPQHF
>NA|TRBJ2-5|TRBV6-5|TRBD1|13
TGTGCCAGCACAAGAGGGACAGAAGAGACCCAGTACTTC
CASTRGTEETQYF
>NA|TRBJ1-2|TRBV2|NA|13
TGTGCCAGCAGTGAAAACAGGGACTATGGCTACACCTTC
CASSENRDYGYTF
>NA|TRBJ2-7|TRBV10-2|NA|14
TGCGCCAGCACCCAGGATTTTCCCCTTTACGAGCAGTACTTC
CASTQDFPLYEQYF
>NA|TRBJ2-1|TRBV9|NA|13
TGTGCCAGCAGCGTTAACTCGGGCAATGAGCAGTTCTTC
CASSVNSGNEQFF
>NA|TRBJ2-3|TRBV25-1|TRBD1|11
TGTGCCAGCAAGGGGGCGGATACGCAGTATTTT
CASKGADTQYF
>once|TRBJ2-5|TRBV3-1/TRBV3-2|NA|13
TGTGCCAGCAGCCAAGATATAGCGGAGACCCAGTACTTC
CASSQDIAETQYF
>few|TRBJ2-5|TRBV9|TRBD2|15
TGTGCCAGCAGCCTCAATCGGCTAGCGGAAGAGACCCAGTACTTC
CASSLNRLAEETQYF
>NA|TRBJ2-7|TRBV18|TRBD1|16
TGTGCCAGCTCACCACTTCCGACAGGGAGCTCCTACGAGCAGTACTTC
CASSPLPTGSSYEQYF
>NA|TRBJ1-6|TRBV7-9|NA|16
TGTGCCAGCAGCTCGAGTCAGGGGATCTCTGGTTCACCCCTCCACTTT
CASSSSQGISGSPLHF